This is a list of T cell receptor beta chains from one sample in a study of blood T cell repertoires in COVID-19. Profiling relied on immunoSEQ multiplex PCR, and the TCRdb table lists in-frame clones only, not all of them. The sample holds about 170,000 clones, roughly 80% seen once. The specimen was peripheral blood. These receptors originate from a woman between 65 and 79 years old with acute or convalescent COVID-19. CDR3s include the opening cysteine and the closing phenylalanine or tryptophan. D genes are given only for firm matches. Some rows mark clone size as missing; the rest say once, few, many or name a class of expanded clone.

CDR3: CSVRPQLAGENEQFF
DNA: TGCAGCGTCCGGCCCCAGCTAGCGGGAGAGAATGAGCAGTTCTTC
D: TRBD2
size: -
V: TRBV29-1
J: TRBJ2-1

CDR3: CASSWDGGSYNEQFF
DNA: TGTGCCAGCAGCTGGGATGGAGGCTCCTACAATGAGCAGTTCTTC
D: -
size: -
V: TRBV5-6
J: TRBJ2-1

CDR3: CASSPSVDYEQYF
DNA: TGTGCCAGCAGCCCCAGCGTAGACTACGAGCAGTACTTC
D: -
size: -
V: TRBV28
J: TRBJ2-7

CDR3: CASKAGGGYTF
DNA: TGTGCCAGCAAAGCGGGAGGTGGCTACACCTTC
D: -
size: -
V: TRBV6-5
J: TRBJ1-2

CDR3: CASSMGQGRYGYTF
DNA: TGTGCCAGTAGTATGGGACAGGGGCGCTATGGCTACACCTTC
D: TRBD1
size: -
V: TRBV19
J: TRBJ1-2

CDR3: CSIPPGQGADTQYF
DNA: TGCAGCATTCCCCCCGGACAGGGGGCCGATACGCAGTATTTT
D: TRBD1
size: -
V: TRBV29-1
J: TRBJ2-3

CDR3: CASQTGYEDGYTF
DNA: TGTGCCAGTCAGACAGGGTACGAAGATGGCTACACCTTC
D: TRBD1
size: -
V: TRBV19
J: TRBJ1-2

CDR3: CASSDASGGRQETQYF
DNA: TGTGCCAGCAGTGACGCTAGCGGGGGGCGGCAAGAGACCCAGTACTTC
D: TRBD2
size: once
V: TRBV6-2/TRBV6-3
J: TRBJ2-5

CDR3: CASSQEVVNTEAFF
DNA: TGTGCCAGCAGCCAAGAGGTAGTGAACACTGAAGCTTTCTTT
D: -
size: -
V: TRBV4-2
J: TRBJ1-1

CDR3: CTSGTNTGELFF
DNA: TGTACTAGCGGAACGAACACCGGGGAGCTGTTTTTT
D: TRBD2
size: -
V: TRBV3-1/TRBV3-2
J: TRBJ2-2

CDR3: CASSRQGANYNEQFF
DNA: TGTGCCAGCAGCCGACAGGGGGCAAACTACAATGAGCAGTTCTTC
D: TRBD1
size: -
V: TRBV11-2
J: TRBJ2-1

CDR3: CASSEGQGAYEQYF
DNA: TGTGCCAGCAGCGAAGGACAGGGGGCTTACGAGCAGTACTTC
D: TRBD1
size: few
V: TRBV27
J: TRBJ2-7

CDR3: CATSAGSDQPQHF
DNA: TGTGCCACCAGCGCCGGGTCCGATCAGCCCCAGCATTTT
D: -
size: few
V: TRBV15
J: TRBJ1-5

CDR3: CASSLQGNEKLFF
DNA: TGTGCCAGCAGCTTACAGGGTAATGAAAAACTGTTTTTT
D: -
size: -
V: TRBV7-9
J: TRBJ1-4

CDR3: CASTLGLAGELFF
DNA: TGTGCCAGCACCCTGGGACTAGCCGGGGAGCTGTTTTTT
D: TRBD2
size: -
V: TRBV28
J: TRBJ2-2

CDR3: CASRNRDRGRIGNQPQHF
DNA: TGTGCCAGCAGAAACCGGGACAGGGGGCGGATAGGCAATCAGCCCCAGCATTTT
D: TRBD1
size: -
V: TRBV28
J: TRBJ1-5

CDR3: CASSGYLAVPRPYNEQFF
DNA: TGCGCCAGCAGTGGATACCTAGCGGTTCCCAGGCCCTACAATGAGCAGTTCTTC
D: TRBD2
size: -
V: TRBV10-1
J: TRBJ2-1

CDR3: CASSVSGGEQYF
DNA: TGTGCCAGCAGTGTGTCGGGTGGCGAGCAGTACTTC
D: -
size: -
V: TRBV2
J: TRBJ2-7

CDR3: CASSGIRTGSTYNEQFF
DNA: TGTGCCAGCAGTGGGATCCGGACAGGGAGTACCTACAATGAGCAGTTCTTC
D: TRBD1
size: -
V: TRBV6-1
J: TRBJ2-1

CDR3: CASSPRDSPFTDTQYF
DNA: TGTGCCAGCAGCCCCCGGGACTCTCCCTTCACAGATACGCAGTATTTT
D: -
size: -
V: TRBV9
J: TRBJ2-3

CDR3: CASSPPNRYGYTF
DNA: TGCGCCAGCAGCCCCCCCAACAGATATGGCTACACCTTC
D: -
size: -
V: TRBV4-3
J: TRBJ1-2

CDR3: CASSLDGIRAGEGYGYTF
DNA: TGCGCCAGCAGCTTGGACGGGATAAGGGCAGGGGAAGGCTATGGCTACACCTTC
D: -
size: -
V: TRBV5-1
J: TRBJ1-2

CDR3: CASSSWSAGGRYEQYF
DNA: TGTGCCAGCAGCTCATGGTCCGCGGGAGGACGCTACGAGCAGTACTTC
D: TRBD2
size: -
V: TRBV5-4
J: TRBJ2-7

CDR3: CASSSGGSNEKLFF
DNA: TGTGCCAGCAGCTCGGGGGGGAGTAATGAAAAACTGTTTTTT
D: -
size: -
V: TRBV13
J: TRBJ1-4

CDR3: CASRLQGKDSPLHF
DNA: TGTGCCAGCAGACTACAGGGGAAGGATTCACCCCTCCACTTT
D: TRBD1
size: -
V: TRBV7-2
J: TRBJ1-6

CDR3: CASSLTVETQYF
DNA: TGTGCCAGCAGTTTAACGGTTGAGACCCAGTACTTC
D: -
size: -
V: TRBV12-3/TRBV12-4
J: TRBJ2-5

CDR3: CASSKGVNGNQPQHF
DNA: TGTGCCAGCAGCAAGGGAGTTAATGGCAATCAGCCCCAGCATTTT
D: -
size: -
V: TRBV9
J: TRBJ1-5

CDR3: CASSQGLAGSTDTQYF
DNA: TGCGCCAGCAGCCAAGGTCTAGCGGGGAGCACAGATACGCAGTATTTT
D: TRBD2
size: few
V: TRBV4-1
J: TRBJ2-3

CDR3: CASSAAGGPRSYNEQFF
DNA: TGTGCCAGCAGCGCGGCGGGAGGGCCCCGCTCCTACAATGAGCAGTTCTTC
D: -
size: -
V: TRBV21-1
J: TRBJ2-1

CDR3: CASRAGGGANYGYTF
DNA: TGTGCCAGCAGGGCGGGGGGGGGAGCTAACTATGGCTACACCTTC
D: -
size: -
V: TRBV6-5
J: TRBJ1-2

CDR3: CASSQGRGAMNTEAFF
DNA: TGCGCCAGCAGCCAGGGGCGCGGGGCGATGAACACTGAAGCTTTCTTT
D: -
size: -
V: TRBV4-1
J: TRBJ1-1

CDR3: CASSSDRVMNTEAFF
DNA: TGTGCCAGCAGTTCCGACAGGGTCATGAACACTGAAGCTTTCTTT
D: TRBD1
size: -
V: TRBV28
J: TRBJ1-1

CDR3: CASSMMFGLGGTQPQHF
DNA: TGTGCCAGTAGTATGATGTTTGGGTTGGGGGGAACTCAGCCCCAGCATTTT
D: -
size: -
V: TRBV19
J: TRBJ1-5

CDR3: CASSRPGTGVTEQYF
DNA: TGTGCCAGCAGTCGTCCCGGGACAGGGGTAACCGAGCAGTACTTC
D: TRBD1
size: once
V: TRBV28
J: TRBJ2-7

CDR3: CASSLLADYGYTF
DNA: TGTGCCAGCAGTTTATTGGCCGACTATGGCTACACCTTC
D: -
size: -
V: TRBV28
J: TRBJ1-2

CDR3: CASSFREGTGELFF
DNA: TGCGCCAGCAGCTTCAGGGAGGGAACCGGGGAGCTGTTTTTT
D: TRBD2
size: -
V: TRBV5-1
J: TRBJ2-2

CDR3: CASSRLAGQETQYF
DNA: TGTGCCAGCAGCCGACTAGCGGGGCAAGAGACCCAGTACTTC
D: TRBD2
size: -
V: TRBV11-2
J: TRBJ2-5

CDR3: CASNRDTDTQYF
DNA: TGTGCCAGCAACAGAGACACAGATACGCAGTATTTT
D: -
size: -
V: TRBV6-5
J: TRBJ2-3

CDR3: CATSGSTGGRETGELFF
DNA: TGTGCCACCAGCGGTTCTACAGGGGGCAGGGAAACCGGGGAGCTGTTTTTT
D: TRBD1
size: -
V: TRBV24-1
J: TRBJ2-2

CDR3: CASSYSKPGVQGSQPQHF
DNA: TGTGCCAGCAGTTACTCGAAGCCAGGGGTGCAGGGTAGCCAGCCCCAGCATTTT
D: -
size: few
V: TRBV6-2/TRBV6-3
J: TRBJ1-5

CDR3: CASSPGQVQETQYF
DNA: TGTGCCAGCAGCCCGGGACAGGTACAAGAGACCCAGTACTTC
D: TRBD1
size: -
V: TRBV7-2
J: TRBJ2-5

CDR3: CASSESTGGGQPQHF
DNA: TGCGCCAGCAGTGAGTCGACAGGGGGAGGGCAGCCCCAGCATTTT
D: TRBD1
size: few
V: TRBV10-1
J: TRBJ1-5

CDR3: CASNRQGSNQPQHF
DNA: TGTGCCAGCAACAGACAGGGCTCCAATCAGCCCCAGCATTTT
D: TRBD1
size: few
V: TRBV5-4
J: TRBJ1-5

CDR3: CASRTGHTDDYEQYF
DNA: TGCGCCAGCCGGACAGGGCATACCGACGACTACGAGCAGTACTTC
D: TRBD1
size: -
V: TRBV5-1
J: TRBJ2-7

CDR3: CASSLGRGNTEAFF
DNA: TGTGCCAGCAGCTTAGGGAGGGGGAACACTGAAGCTTTCTTT
D: -
size: -
V: TRBV7-2
J: TRBJ1-1

CDR3: CASQGSHGQPQHF
DNA: TGTGCTTCACAGGGGTCCCATGGTCAGCCCCAGCATTTT
D: TRBD1
size: -
V: TRBV12-3/TRBV12-4
J: TRBJ1-5

CDR3: CASSPSAGGNEQFF
DNA: TGTGCCAGCAGCCCCTCCGCGGGGGGAAATGAGCAGTTCTTC
D: TRBD2
size: -
V: TRBV9
J: TRBJ2-1

CDR3: CASSGQSGGSTDTQYF
DNA: TGTGCCAGCAGCGGACAAAGCGGGGGTAGCACAGATACGCAGTATTTT
D: TRBD2
size: -
V: TRBV7-2
J: TRBJ2-3

CDR3: CASSPETGRTEAFF
DNA: TGCGCCAGCAGCCCCGAGACAGGGAGAACTGAAGCTTTCTTT
D: TRBD1
size: -
V: TRBV5-1
J: TRBJ1-1

CDR3: CASRRNRAGYTF
DNA: TGTGCCAGCAGGCGGAACAGGGCTGGCTACACCTTC
D: -
size: -
V: TRBV5-6
J: TRBJ1-2

CDR3: CASSLFLLAGGRDEQFF
DNA: TGTGCCAGCAGTTTATTCCTACTAGCGGGAGGGAGGGATGAGCAGTTCTTC
D: TRBD2
size: -
V: TRBV28
J: TRBJ2-1

CDR3: CASSADSSYNEQFF
DNA: TGTGCCAGCAGCGCTGACAGCTCCTACAATGAGCAGTTCTTC
D: -
size: few
V: TRBV9
J: TRBJ2-1

CDR3: CASSLLGQGREKLFF
DNA: TGTGCCAGCAGCTTACTCGGACAGGGCCGGGAAAAACTGTTTTTT
D: TRBD1
size: -
V: TRBV7-8
J: TRBJ1-4

CDR3: CASSLAQSRTEAFF
DNA: TGTGCCAGCAGCTTAGCGCAGTCGCGGACTGAAGCTTTCTTT
D: -
size: -
V: TRBV7-9
J: TRBJ1-1

CDR3: CASSLASNTQYF
DNA: TGTGCCAGCAGCTTAGCGTCCAATACGCAGTATTTT
D: -
size: -
V: TRBV7-2
J: TRBJ2-3

CDR3: CASSSRTSGGGSYEQYF
DNA: TGTGCCAGCAGCTCCAGGACTAGCGGGGGGGGTTCCTACGAGCAGTACTTC
D: TRBD2
size: -
V: TRBV7-2
J: TRBJ2-7